This T cell receptor (beta chain) was profiled in a study of cytotoxic CD8 clonotypes in ibrutinib-treated CLL (dated by TCRdb to the early 2020s). About the study as a whole: The cohort included approximately 15 treatment-naive and around 10 relapsed/refractory patients; roughly 17 were IGHV unmutated. Partial responses were observed in about 24 patients and complete responses in 2; after a median follow-up of roughly 62 months, remission was maintained in approximately 15 patients and progression was observed in approximately 12. Response samples were obtained after a median of about 13 months of treatment, with a range of roughly 6 to 36 months. On average, each sample yielded 255,043 productive templates and 80,000 to 95,000 productive rearrangements. Of the 90 or so people in the trial, 25 to 30 had longitudinal samples available. Cryopreserved peripheral blood mononuclear cells were collected before treatment, at response, and at either disease progression or sustained remission. Every sample from remission and from progressive disease was obtained while the patients were still on ibrutinib. What the research found in general, with its limitations: Baseline clonality exceeded that of age-matched healthy donors and correlated strongly with circulating CD8+ T-cell counts. An increase in clonality was observed at ibrutinib response, with clonality remaining stable during sustained remission and falling back toward baseline at progression. Lymph node repertoires were not examined, and the timing of sampling was not matched between patients in sustained remission and those whose disease progressed. Public clonotypes were found to be uncommon and were observed to contract or remain stable during treatment; the increase in clonality was shown to reflect expansion of private clonotypes at ibrutinib response.

Of note for this clone: The target of this receptor is not known. The sample holds no much larger clone one base away, and base qualities are not on file.

Per the publication, the time point label means: more than 10 months on ibrutinib. For TCR beta library preparation, about 2 micrograms of genomic DNA was extracted from cryopreserved PBMCs. Longitudinal blood samples from CLL patients on ibrutinib monotherapy underwent high-throughput TCR beta sequencing. The patients took part in an open-label, single-center phase 2 trial of ibrutinib monotherapy. Each clonotype received, on average, approximately 9.9x coverage in deep resolution sequencing performed on a MiSeq, where the target depth lay between 1 in 1 million and 1 in 200,000 T cells. The immunoSEQ hsTCRB Kit was used to generate TCR beta libraries. The published analysis was carried out like this. Data were analyzed with ImmunoSEQ Data Assistant and ImmunoSEQ Analyzer, with V, D and J genes assigned per IMGT definitions. Clonality was computed as one minus normalized Shannon entropy of productive rearrangement frequencies, ranging from 0 to 1. Only overrepresented clonotypes making up at least 0.05% of each patient's repertoire were included in the public clonotype analysis. About a dozen repertoires from age-matched healthy donors, obtained from immuneACCESS, served as clonality controls. Entries here come from immuneACCESS through TCRdb and include only in-frame sequences with V and J called. Some clones fail to appear in such tables; in the studies checked, an unresolved V gene covers under half of the shortfall, and the cause of the remainder is unknown. The V and J calls and clone size were taken over from that table, and D and trimming were inferred from the DNA. This sample lists almost 45,000 clones; 60% to 80% were detected once. The leading ten clones occupy approximately 13% of the sample.

After removal of 6 bases from V and 0 bases from J, the junction retains 13 bases not matched to a gene. The CDR3 holds 17 amino acids from the cysteine to the phenylalanine. Only CDR3 DNA is held: 51 bases, read in frame from base 1. From the germline V gene, CDR1 is SGHTA and CDR2 is FQGNSA. The chain uses TRBV7-2 and TRBJ1-1; TRBD1 matches 7 bases in the middle. The source of this sequence is a human donor with chronic lymphocytic leukemia. The input for sequencing was PBMCs, taken after 12 months of ibrutinib treatment. Here the CDR3 is given as CASSDTTGFYLNTEAFF. The nucleotide sequence is given as TGTGCCAGCAGTGATACGACAGGGTTCTACTTGAACACTGAAGCTTTCTTT.